Listed below are T cell receptor beta chains from one sample, sequenced in a study of OX40 agonist ivuxolimab in advanced cancers. Clones were sequenced by immunoSEQ multiplex PCR, and TCRdb holds only the in-frame ones, with some missing. The sample has around 58,000 clones, 90% to 95% seen once. The material was CD4+ or CD8+ T cells sorted from blood, obtained in a trial of the OX40 agonist ivuxolimab. These receptors were obtained from an adult with an advanced solid tumor such as melanoma, head and neck, liver or kidney cancer. Each CDR3 is given with its conserved first and last residue.

J gene: TRBJ2-7; V gene: TRBV4-1; CDR3 protein: CASSQESGGEQYF
J gene: TRBJ2-5; V gene: TRBV28; CDR3 protein: CASSLGSSGETQYF
J gene: TRBJ2-7; V gene: TRBV27; CDR3 protein: CASSWAETYEQYF
J gene: TRBJ2-7; V gene: TRBV13; CDR3 protein: CASSLGTPGSEQYF
J gene: TRBJ2-1; V gene: TRBV19; CDR3 protein: CASSMWAYNEQFF
J gene: TRBJ1-1; V gene: TRBV28; CDR3 protein: CASRNLTTGNTEAFF
J gene: TRBJ2-7; V gene: TRBV27; CDR3 protein: CASSYSGRSSYEQYF
J gene: TRBJ2-1; V gene: TRBV4-3; CDR3 protein: CASSLGTYNEQFF
J gene: TRBJ2-1; V gene: TRBV4-3; CDR3 protein: CASSQEAFSGTNNEQFF
J gene: TRBJ1-5; V gene: TRBV30; CDR3 protein: CAWSVDRGTQPQHF
J gene: TRBJ2-7; V gene: TRBV19; CDR3 protein: CASSTSGSTHEQYF
J gene: TRBJ1-2; V gene: TRBV19; CDR3 protein: CASSPNGPGVQLGGYTF
J gene: TRBJ2-7; V gene: TRBV28; CDR3 protein: CASSFPVRGGRSYEQYF
J gene: TRBJ2-5; V gene: TRBV13; CDR3 protein: CASSLLEDTGLEQYF
J gene: TRBJ2-2; V gene: TRBV29-1; CDR3 protein: CSVEGTPNTGELFF
J gene: TRBJ2-6; V gene: TRBV5-1; CDR3 protein: CASSLAPGSHSGANVLTF
J gene: TRBJ1-1; V gene: TRBV30; CDR3 protein: CAWSVPRGPEAFF
J gene: TRBJ2-2; V gene: TRBV5-4; CDR3 protein: CASSPGGNTGELFF
J gene: TRBJ2-1; V gene: TRBV28; CDR3 protein: CASSLAGRDEQFF
J gene: TRBJ1-1; V gene: TRBV5-1; CDR3 protein: CASSLGPEAFF
J gene: TRBJ2-3; V gene: TRBV25-1; CDR3 protein: CASSVGGLGTDTQYF
J gene: TRBJ1-1; V gene: TRBV5-1; CDR3 protein: CASSWTGDTEAFF
J gene: TRBJ2-7; V gene: TRBV27; CDR3 protein: CASSSGTSGFYEQYF
J gene: TRBJ2-1; V gene: TRBV11-2; CDR3 protein: CASSLGGYNEQFF
J gene: TRBJ2-7; V gene: TRBV27; CDR3 protein: CASSQGGKPYEQYF
J gene: TRBJ2-7; V gene: TRBV7-8; CDR3 protein: CASSPLRQGWRYEQYF
J gene: TRBJ2-5; V gene: TRBV7-9; CDR3 protein: CASSRPGLAGETQYF
J gene: TRBJ2-1; V gene: TRBV7-2; CDR3 protein: CASSLESLAPDNEQFF
J gene: TRBJ2-1; V gene: TRBV2; CDR3 protein: CASMGNEQFF
J gene: TRBJ1-4; V gene: TRBV13; CDR3 protein: CASSDSGRMGEKLFF
J gene: TRBJ2-1; V gene: TRBV5-1; CDR3 protein: CASSSDGASYNEQFF
J gene: TRBJ2-3; V gene: TRBV7-3; CDR3 protein: CASSSTGTSAQYF